The 19 T cell receptor beta chains below come from one sample, sequenced in a study of blood T cell repertoires in COVID-19 (dated by TCRdb to the early 2020s). The library was built by means of the immunoSEQ multiplex PCR assay. TCRdb's version of the immuneACCESS table is confined to in-frame rearrangements and falls short of the full clone set. An unresolved V gene accounts for under half of the shortfall where checked; the remainder is of unknown origin. A total of a few hundred thousand clones appear in this sample, around four fifths of them only once. The ten largest make up approximately 20% of the sample. Sequencing was carried out using peripheral blood. The receptors derive from a man aged 25-45 years with active or convalescent COVID-19.

The chain combines TRBV7-8 with TRBJ1-2, with D uncertain. CDR1 SGHVS and CDR2 FQNEAQ come from the germline V gene. V lost 5 bases and J 0 bases, leaving 7 bases between the germline ends. The CDR3 extends over 13 amino acids. In nucleotides, the CDR3 is TGTGCCAGCAGCCCTTCAGCTAACTATGGCTACACCTTC. It yields the protein CASSPSANYGYTF. The whole variable domain, filled in from reference TRBV7-8 and TRBJ1-2, reads GAGVSQSPRYKVAKRGQDVALRCDPISGHVSLFWYQQALGQGPEFLTYFQNEAQLDKSGLPSDRFFAERPEGSVSTLKIQRTQQEDSAVYLCASSPSANYGYTFGSGTRLTVV.

This clone was picked up one time. This sequence joins TRBV4-1 and TRBJ2-5, with TRBD1 as a possible D gene (6 bases). The germline V gene has CDR1 MGHRA and CDR2 YSYEKL. V was shortened by 1 base and J by 4 bases, with 16 bases between the two germline ends. This CDR3 is built from 16 residues. This chain's CDR3 is CASSQGGQGFGETQYF. In nucleotides, the CDR3 is TGCGCCAGCAGCCAAGGGGGGCAGGGGTTCGGAGAGACCCAGTACTTC.

In DNA, the CDR3 is TGTGCCACCAGCAGAGTCACTAGCGGAGGCTACGAGCAGTACTTC. Protein product: CATSRVTSGGYEQYF. The V and J genes are TRBV15 and TRBJ2-7, with 8 positions matching TRBD2. The CDR3 is 15 residues long. V dropped 1 base and J dropped 3; count of bases not matched to a gene: 5. Germline V gene lookup returns CDR1 LNHNV and CDR2 YYDKDF (reference sequence).

The chain couples TRBV6-5 to TRBJ2-2; D is possibly TRBD1 (6 bases). Trimming removed 6 bases from V and 7 bases from J, with 15 bases in between. The germline gives CDR1 MNHEY, CDR2 SVGAGI. The CDR3 runs to 14 residues. The CDR3 loop is CASSRTGLGGELFF. In nucleotides, the CDR3 is TGTGCCAGCAGCCGTACAGGGTTGGGCGGGGAGCTGTTTTTT.

The rearrangement joins TRBV2 to TRBJ1-2; the D gene is possibly TRBD1 (5 bases). This CDR3 has 11 amino acids. Trimming removed 6 bases at V and 8 bases at J, with 10 bases between. CDR1 and CDR2 (germline): SNHLY, FYNNEI. Here the CDR3 DNA reads TGTGCCAGCAGACAGGAAAGGGGCTACACCTTC. Its protein product is CASRQERGYTF.

The rearrangement links TRBV18 to TRBJ2-1; 10 bases are shared with TRBD2. V dropped 3 bases and J dropped 9; count of bases not matched to a gene: 11. The CDR3 covers 16 residues. Germline V gene data show CDR1 as KGHSH and CDR2 as LQKENI. CDR3 sequence (DNA): TGTGCCAGCTCACCCCGGCTAGCGGGAGTCGGCGGTGAGCAGTTCTTC. The encoded protein is CASSPRLAGVGGEQFF. The variable domain in full, completed from reference TRBV18 and TRBJ2-1, reads NAGVMQNPRHLVRRRGQEARLRCSPMKGHSHVYWYRQLPEEGLKFMVYLQKENIIDESGMPKERFSAEFPKEGPSILRIQQVVRGDSAAYFCASSPRLAGVGGEQFFGPGTRLTVL.

V usage is TRBV5-1 and J usage is TRBJ1-6; 8 bases are shared with TRBD1. The CDR3 contains 13 residues. Germline trimming cut 5 bases from V and 9 bases from J; bases unmatched to any gene: 4. Germline-derived CDR1 and CDR2 are SGHRS and YFSETQ. The CDR3 DNA follows: TGCGCCAGCAGGGACAGGGATCGTTCACCCCTCCACTTT. Amino acid sequence: CASRDRDRSPLHF.

This chain connects TRBV28 to TRBJ2-1, with D possibly TRBD2 on 5 matching bases. The V end was cut by 5 bases, the J end by 0 bases, with 14 bases between. The CDR3 length is 16 residues. Germline V gene sequence: CDR1 MDHEN, CDR2 SYDVKM. CDR3 sequence (DNA): TGTGCCAGCAGTGCAGGAGCGGCAAGCTCCTACAATGAGCAGTTCTTC. Protein: CASSAGAASSYNEQFF.

About this clone itself: At one end, the junction sequence differs from germline, possibly due to a read error. The rearrangement joins TRBV7-7 to TRBJ2-5; D might be TRBD1 (5 bases). CDR3 size: 15 residues. Per germline, CDR1 SSHAT and CDR2 FNYEAQ (reference sequence). The CDR3 region is CASSSERGAEETQYF. Here the CDR3 DNA reads TGTGCTAGCAGCTCCGAAAGGGGTGCCGAAGAGACCCAGTACTTC.

The chain links TRBV7-9 to TRBJ2-2, with TRBD2 as a possible D gene (5 bases). This CDR3 has 13 amino acids. Trimming stripped 7 bases from V and 4 bases from J, with 10 bases between. CDR1 is SEHNR, CDR2 FQNEAQ, per germline (reference sequence). The CDR3 nucleotides are TGTGCCAGCATCCTAGCACTCACCGGGGAGCTGTTTTTT. This sequence encodes CASILALTGELFF.

This chain connects TRBV24-1 to TRBJ2-7; 8 nucleotides agree with TRBD1. Looked up from germline, CDR1 is KGHDR and CDR2 is SFDVKD. V was pared by 9 bases and J by 5 bases, with 5 bases of the junction left unmatched. CDR3 length equals 12 residues. The CDR3 bases are TGTGCCACCGGACAGGGCTACGACGAGCAGTACTTC. Translating it yields CATGQGYDEQYF.

The V gene is TRBV30, the J gene TRBJ1-5; possibly TRBD1 for D (5 bases). CDR3 length: 13 amino acids. CDR1 is GTSNPN, CDR2 SVGIG, per germline (reference sequence). Trimming took off 1 base at V and 4 bases at J, with 8 bases between the two ends. The CDR3 loop is CAWSGQRNQPQHF. The CDR3 DNA reads as TGTGCCTGGAGTGGACAGAGAAATCAGCCCCAGCATTTT.

V is TRBV5-5 and J is TRBJ2-3, with D unclear. From germline, CDR1 is SGHKS and CDR2 YYEKEE (reference sequence). The CDR3 has 13 residues. The germline V and J ends were trimmed by 3 bases and 0 bases, with 5 bases remaining between them. The CDR3 bases are TGTGCCAGCAGCTCCTACAGCACAGATACGCAGTATTTT. Amino acids: CASSSYSTDTQYF.

The V call is TRBV29-1, the J call TRBJ1-1; D is unclear. The CDR3 is 14 residues long. Trimming took off 2 bases at V and 4 bases at J, with 14 bases between the two ends. Per germline, CDR1 SQVTM and CDR2 ANQGSEA. CDR3 loop: CSVEPTHLVTEAFF. The CDR3 region has the DNA TGCAGCGTTGAACCGACACACCTTGTCACTGAAGCTTTCTTT.

V usage is TRBV28 and J usage is TRBJ2-5; D perhaps matches TRBD1 (6 bases). Deletions cut 2 bases from V and 7 bases from J, with 20 bases between. Germline CDR1 reads MDHEN; CDR2 reads SYDVKM. This CDR3 has 16 amino acids. The CDR3 coding sequence is TGTGCCAGCAGTTTACGGGGCCTACAAGACAGGCTGACCCAGTACTTC. Translating it yields CASSLRGLQDRLTQYF.

The J gene is TRBJ2-7, the V gene TRBV28, with 7 nucleotides matching TRBD1. Per the germline V gene, CDR1 is MDHEN and CDR2 is SYDVKM. J was trimmed by 1 base and V by 6 bases; bases with no gene match: 12. The CDR3 covers 16 residues. The CDR3 nucleotides read TGTGCCAGCAGGCCTCATCCCGGGACAGCGTCCTACGAGCAGTACTTC. Translated: CASRPHPGTASYEQYF.

The J gene is TRBJ2-3, the V gene TRBV6-5; tentatively, D is TRBD2 (7 bases). This CDR3 has 15 residues. The germline gives CDR1 MNHEY, CDR2 SVGAGI. V lost 6 bases to trimming and J lost 5 bases, with 18 bases between them. Here the CDR3 DNA reads TGTGCCAGCAGCGAGGGGGAGGGGGAAGGAGATACGCAGTATTTT. Its protein product is CASSEGEGEGDTQYF.

The chain links TRBV28 to TRBJ2-7; TRBD2 matches at 7 bases. V shed 1 base, J shed 7 bases, and the junction held 7 bases outside the gene matches. The V gene's germline CDR1 is MDHEN and CDR2 SYDVKM. The CDR3 has 14 amino acids. CDR3 in amino acids: CASSLLPGGGEQYF. The CDR3, as DNA: TGTGCCAGCAGTTTATTACCGGGGGGAGGAGAGCAGTACTTC.

The rearrangement links TRBV9 to TRBJ2-1; maybe TRBD2 (5 bases). The germline CDR1 and CDR2 sequences are SGDLS and YYNGEE. With 0 bases removed from V and 0 bases from J, the gap between germline ends came to 10 bases. The CDR3 has 16 residues. CDR3 residues: CASSVGSDSSYNEQFF. CDR3 DNA sequence: TGTGCCAGCAGCGTAGGTAGCGATAGCTCCTACAATGAGCAGTTCTTC.